Reported below is one T cell receptor beta chain. Its antigen is unknown. Some clones are missing from TCRdb's copy, which holds only in-frame ones; the method was immunoSEQ multiplex PCR. This table holds about 52,000 clones, approximately 80% found once. This record comes from a study of identifying expanded T cells in peripheral blood. Points from the study as a whole: Over approximately two and four weeks, about 15 and 19 clones changed, versus approximately 1.2 between replicates.

CDR1 MNHNY and CDR2 SVGAGI come from the germline V gene (reference sequence). This CDR3 contains 13 residues. Trimming cost V 5 bases and J 1 base, with 8 bases left between them. This chain joins TRBV6-6 and TRBJ1-1, with D perhaps TRBD1 (5 bases). This clonotype was obtained from a person aged 18 to 70 in good health. The sequenced sample was blood. The CDR3 region is CASSPQGNTEAFF. Here the CDR3 DNA reads TGTGCCAGCAGTCCGCAGGGGAACACTGAAGCTTTCTTT.